A single sample is the source of the 24 T cell receptor beta chains below, sequenced in a study of T cells in Graves' hyperthyroidism and ophthalmopathy. Template material for amplifying TCR beta CDR3 regions consisted of RNA transcripts. The study used the HTBI primer set for a first-round RT-PCR of the TCR CDR3. One entry per CDR3 protein, called by TCRdb with MiXCR from the multiplex PCR reads. This table holds 300,000 to 350,000 distinct CDR3 sequences, roughly 13% found once. Specimen: blood. These receptor sequences come from a woman in her thirties with Graves' hyperthyroidism.

This clonotype was picked up many times. The gene calls are TRBV29-1 and TRBJ2-7; the D gene is possibly TRBD2 (6 bases). Per the germline V gene, CDR1 is SQVTM and CDR2 is ANQGSEA. This CDR3 spans 15 amino acids. V lost 2 bases, J lost 0 bases, and 14 bases lay in between. The CDR3: CSVEHRTGVSYEQYF. The CDR3 DNA reads TGCAGCGTTGAACATCGAACGGGAGTCTCCTACGAGCAGTACTTC.

This clonotype was seen repeatedly, ten times or more. The CDR3 DNA reads as TGTGCCAGCAGTCCTACCCTTGGGACTAACTACGAGCAGTACTTC. It is translated as CASSPTLGTNYEQYF. The J gene is TRBJ2-7, the V gene TRBV6-2 or TRBV6-3; 7 bases fit TRBD2. The CDR3 is made up of 15 amino acids. The V gene's germline CDR1 is MNHEY and CDR2 SVGEGT. Trimming at V came to 5 bases and at J to 3 bases, leaving 10 bases not matched to a gene.

The rearrangement links TRBV5-6 to TRBJ1-3, with 7 bases identical to TRBD1. The trim removed 4 bases at V and 4 bases at J, leaving 11 bases unmatched. Germline CDR1 SGHDT, CDR2 YYEEEE. This CDR3 contains 16 residues. The CDR3 region has the DNA TGTGCCAGCAGCCGCTTCGCCGGGACAGCAGGAAACACCATATATTTT. Translating gives CASSRFAGTAGNTIYF.

This clonotype was picked up many times. The rearrangement links TRBV30 to TRBJ1-1; D is ambiguous. This CDR3 has 11 amino acids. CDR1 GTSNPN and CDR2 SVGIG come from the germline V gene (reference sequence). Deletions cut 0 bases from V and 12 bases from J, with 11 bases between. The CDR3 nucleotides are TGTGCCTGGAGTGTCGATAGGCAAACTTTCTTT. Translated: CAWSVDRQTFF.

The CDR3 spells CASQGQTVYNEQFF. The CDR3 bases are TGTGCCAGCCAGGGACAGACGGTCTACAATGAGCAGTTCTTC. The V and J genes are TRBV2 and TRBJ2-1, with TRBD1 identical over 7 bases. V lost 8 bases and J lost 3; bases outside the gene matches: 7. The CDR3 spans 14 residues. Germline V gene data show CDR1 as SNHLY and CDR2 as FYNNEI.

V and J are TRBV6-2 or TRBV6-3 and TRBJ1-6; 9 bases are a match to TRBD1. The CDR3 has 16 amino acids. The V gene's germline CDR1 is MNHEY and CDR2 SVGEGT. J lost 9 bases, V lost 6 bases, and 12 bases had no gene match. The CDR3 DNA reads TGTGCCAGCAGACTGGGCGGACAGGGGATTCGTTCACCCCTCCACTTT. Protein sequence: CASRLGGQGIRSPLHF.

This clonotype was seen at least ten times. V and J are TRBV27 and TRBJ2-7; 8 nucleotides match TRBD1. Germline V gives CDR1 MNHEY, CDR2 SMNVEV (reference sequence). V lost 6 bases and J lost 0; bases outside the gene matches: 4. The CDR3 has 14 residues. The CDR3 protein is CASSWTGPSYEQYF. In DNA, the CDR3 is TGTGCCAGCAGCTGGACAGGGCCCTCCTACGAGCAGTACTTC.

This clonotype appeared a few times. J is TRBJ2-6 and V is TRBV20-1, with 7 nucleotides matching TRBD1. V shed 5 bases and J 2 bases; nucleotides not matched to a gene: 9. The CDR3 is 16 amino acids. The germline V gene has CDR1 DFQATT and CDR2 SNEGSKA (reference sequence). The CDR3 region has the DNA TGCAGTGCTCTCACAGGGGACAGACCTGGGGCCAACGTCCTGACTTTC. The encoded protein is CSALTGDRPGANVLTF.

This clonotype was seen repeatedly, ten times or more. The chain employs TRBV2 and TRBJ1-2; possibly TRBD1 for D (6 bases). Trimming removed 6 bases at V and 4 bases at J, with 21 bases between. Germline V lookup: CDR1 SNHLY, CDR2 FYNNEI. The CDR3 consists of 16 residues. CDR3 amino acids: CASRGARGATLYGYTF. CDR3 in DNA: TGTGCCAGCAGGGGGGCTCGGGGAGCCACTCTCTATGGCTACACCTTC.

This clonotype has ten or more counts. The chain recombines TRBV6-1 with TRBJ1-6; D gene uncertain. Germline CDR1 MNHNS, CDR2 SASEGT. This CDR3 spans 15 amino acids. Deletions cut 6 bases from V and 0 bases from J, with 9 bases between. CDR3: CASREISSYNSPLHF. The CDR3 coding sequence is TGTGCCAGCAGAGAGATCAGCTCCTATAATTCACCCCTCCACTTT.

This clonotype has a count of ten or more. V gene TRBV11-2 combines with J gene TRBJ2-1, with a possible D match to TRBD1 (6 bases). The CDR3 contains 14 residues. The V gene lost 0 bases and the J gene lost 4 bases, with 7 bases spanning the gap. Germline V gives CDR1 SGHAT, CDR2 FQNNGV. The DNA of the CDR3 is TGTGCCAGCAGCTTAGATGGACAGTACAATGAGCAGTTCTTC. Translation: CASSLDGQYNEQFF.

The gene calls are TRBV3-1 and TRBJ2-1, with 12 bases matching TRBD2. The J segment lost 5 bases and the V segment lost 0 bases, leaving 8 bases of the junction unmatched. The CDR3 length is 18 residues. The germline CDR1 and CDR2 sequences are LGHDT and YNNKEL (reference sequence). The CDR3 region is CASSQEVGTSGRHNEQFF. The DNA for the CDR3 is TGTGCCAGCAGCCAAGAGGTGGGAACTAGCGGGAGGCACAATGAGCAGTTCTTC.

The J gene is TRBJ2-1, the V gene TRBV25-1, with D tentatively TRBD1 (6 bases). CDR3 length: 14 residues. In germline, CDR1 is MGHDK, CDR2 SYGVNS. V lost 7 bases to trimming and J lost 5 bases, with 15 bases between them. The CDR3, as DNA: TGTGCCAGCAAGGACAGTGTTCGACACAATGAGCAGTTCTTC. Translating gives CASKDSVRHNEQFF.

There are many counts of this clonotype. The chain carries TRBV30 and TRBJ2-5; TRBD1 agrees at 7 bases. J was trimmed by 5 bases and V by 2 bases; bases with no gene match: 5. Germline-derived CDR1 and CDR2 are GTSNPN and SVGIG (reference sequence). CDR3 length equals 13 residues. CDR3 coding DNA: TGTGCCTGGAGTAATACAGGGGCGGAGACCCAGTACTTC. Its translation: CAWSNTGAETQYF.

This clonotype came up a few times. This sequence joins TRBV18 and TRBJ2-1, with D uncertain. Trimming took 6 bases from V and 10 from J, leaving 13 bases between them. Germline V gene sequence: CDR1 KGHSH, CDR2 LQKENI. CDR3 length: 12 amino acids. The CDR3 DNA is TGTGCCAGCTCCCCCGCCCCGGCCGAGCAGTTCTTC. It translates to CASSPAPAEQFF.

This clonotype has at least ten counts. The rearrangement links TRBV20-1 to TRBJ1-2, with D possibly matching TRBD1 (5 bases). V was cut by 5 bases and J by 5 bases, with 12 bases left in between. This CDR3 contains 12 residues. Germline V gives CDR1 DFQATT, CDR2 SNEGSKA (reference sequence). As DNA, the CDR3 is TGCAGTGCTGGAGGGGTAGAATATGGCTACACCTTC. Translated, it gives CSAGGVEYGYTF.

This clonotype was recorded at least ten times. The gene calls are TRBV20-1 and TRBJ1-2; no reliable D call. Trimming shortened V by 5 bases and J by 8 bases, and 15 bases separated the two germline ends. The CDR3 extends over 12 amino acids. CDR1 DFQATT and CDR2 SNEGSKA come from the germline V gene (reference sequence). CDR3 in DNA: TGCAGTGCTGCCTCGGGTGGGGAGGGCTACACCTTC. Translation gives CSAASGGEGYTF.

This clonotype was recorded many times. The rearrangement links TRBV12-3 or TRBV12-4 to TRBJ2-3; weak D call: TRBD2 (5 bases). The CDR3 is 14 amino acids. The V and J ends lost 8 bases and 3 bases respectively, with 15 bases between them. As DNA, the CDR3 is TGTGCCAGCTCGTTCGGAGGCGGAACAGATACGCAGTATTTT. This encodes CASSFGGGTDTQYF.

This clonotype showed up just a few times. DNA of the CDR3: TGTGCCAGCAGCTTAATACAGGGGAGGTTTGAAAAACTGTTTTTT. This codes for CASSLIQGRFEKLFF. The gene calls are TRBV7-2 and TRBJ1-4, with 7 bases fitting TRBD1. Per the germline V gene, CDR1 is SGHTA and CDR2 is FQGNSA. CDR3 length: 15 residues. V lost 2 bases to trimming and J lost 7 bases; unmatched junction nucleotides: 7.

On this clonotype itself: This may come from a read error, since a much larger clone is one base off. V is TRBV11-2 and J is TRBJ2-1; 9 nucleotides match TRBD1. Germline V CDR1 and CDR2: SGHAT, FQNNGV. The CDR3 sequence is 16 residues long. J gave up 8 bases and V 5 bases, and 13 bases lay outside the gene matches. CDR3 bases: TGTGCCAGCAGCCCCCCCCGGGACAGGGTGAGCGATGAGCAGTTCTTC. Translation: CASSPPRDRVSDEQFF.

This clonotype was counted a few times. The J gene is TRBJ2-1, the V gene TRBV2; TRBD2 aligns across 14 bases. The J segment lost 6 bases and the V segment lost 8 bases, leaving 3 bases of the junction unmatched. Germline loops: CDR1 SNHLY, CDR2 FYNNEI. The CDR3 is 14 residues long. CDR3 residues: CASGGTSGSNEQFF. The DNA for the CDR3 is TGTGCCAGCGGTGGGACTAGCGGGAGCAATGAGCAGTTCTTC.

This clonotype was picked up many times. The J gene is TRBJ2-1, the V gene TRBV20-1; D is ambiguous. Trimming took off 3 bases at V and 10 bases at J, with 16 bases between the two ends. The CDR3 loop spans 13 amino acids. The germline gives CDR1 DFQATT, CDR2 SNEGSKA (reference sequence). CDR3 protein: CSASIPTQMEQFF. The DNA for the CDR3 is TGCAGTGCTAGCATCCCGACCCAGATGGAGCAGTTCTTC.

This clonotype came up many times. The chain is built from TRBV7-2 and TRBJ1-1; D is undetermined. CDR3 size: 15 residues. Germline lookup yields CDR1 SGHTA and CDR2 FQGNSA. The V and J ends lost 4 bases and 2 bases respectively, with 14 bases between them. DNA for the CDR3: TGTGCCAGCAGCTCCCTTGGTGTGCAAAACACTGAAGCTTTCTTT. Translated: CASSSLGVQNTEAFF.

The rearrangement links TRBV6-1 to TRBJ2-7; 7 nucleotides align to TRBD1. In germline, CDR1 is MNHNS, CDR2 SASEGT. The CDR3 is made up of 14 amino acids. The ends lost 6 bases at V and 0 bases at J; junction bases unmatched: 5. The CDR3 here is CASSRDSYSYEQYF. The CDR3 coding sequence is TGTGCCAGCAGCCGGGACAGTTACTCCTACGAGCAGTACTTC.